This TCR beta chain was captured by sequencing in a study of T cell repertoires in cytomegalovirus infection. This clonotype was counted only a few times. MiXCR, run by TCRdb on the reads, gives a single entry per CDR3 protein. The table lists some 180,000 distinct CDR3 sequences, about a sixth of them singletons. The germline V and J ends were trimmed by 10 bases and 1 base, with 10 bases remaining between them. CDR1 is SEHNR and CDR2 is FQNEAQ in the germline V gene (reference sequence). This CDR3 region has 12 residues. This TCR derives from a human donor in good health (CMV status not recorded). Some clones in this sample may be carry-over from other donors' samples. This rearrangement joins TRBV7-9 to TRBJ1-1; D not resolved. Source material: CD8+ T cells from PBMCs. The CDR3 DNA follows: TGTGCCAATAGCAGAGGGAACACTGAAGCTTTCTTT. Encoded protein: CANSRGNTEAFF.